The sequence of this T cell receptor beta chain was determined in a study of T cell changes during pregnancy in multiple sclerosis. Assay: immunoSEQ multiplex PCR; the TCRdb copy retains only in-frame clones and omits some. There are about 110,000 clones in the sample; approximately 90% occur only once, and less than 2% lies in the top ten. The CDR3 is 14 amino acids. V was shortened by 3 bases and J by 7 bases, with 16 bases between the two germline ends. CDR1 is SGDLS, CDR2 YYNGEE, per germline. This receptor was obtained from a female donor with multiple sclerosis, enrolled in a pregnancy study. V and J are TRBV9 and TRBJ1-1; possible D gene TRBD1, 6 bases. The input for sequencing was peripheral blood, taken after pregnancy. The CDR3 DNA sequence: TGTGCCAGCAGCGCCAGACAGGAAGGAATTGAAGCTTTCTTT. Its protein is CASSARQEGIEAFF.